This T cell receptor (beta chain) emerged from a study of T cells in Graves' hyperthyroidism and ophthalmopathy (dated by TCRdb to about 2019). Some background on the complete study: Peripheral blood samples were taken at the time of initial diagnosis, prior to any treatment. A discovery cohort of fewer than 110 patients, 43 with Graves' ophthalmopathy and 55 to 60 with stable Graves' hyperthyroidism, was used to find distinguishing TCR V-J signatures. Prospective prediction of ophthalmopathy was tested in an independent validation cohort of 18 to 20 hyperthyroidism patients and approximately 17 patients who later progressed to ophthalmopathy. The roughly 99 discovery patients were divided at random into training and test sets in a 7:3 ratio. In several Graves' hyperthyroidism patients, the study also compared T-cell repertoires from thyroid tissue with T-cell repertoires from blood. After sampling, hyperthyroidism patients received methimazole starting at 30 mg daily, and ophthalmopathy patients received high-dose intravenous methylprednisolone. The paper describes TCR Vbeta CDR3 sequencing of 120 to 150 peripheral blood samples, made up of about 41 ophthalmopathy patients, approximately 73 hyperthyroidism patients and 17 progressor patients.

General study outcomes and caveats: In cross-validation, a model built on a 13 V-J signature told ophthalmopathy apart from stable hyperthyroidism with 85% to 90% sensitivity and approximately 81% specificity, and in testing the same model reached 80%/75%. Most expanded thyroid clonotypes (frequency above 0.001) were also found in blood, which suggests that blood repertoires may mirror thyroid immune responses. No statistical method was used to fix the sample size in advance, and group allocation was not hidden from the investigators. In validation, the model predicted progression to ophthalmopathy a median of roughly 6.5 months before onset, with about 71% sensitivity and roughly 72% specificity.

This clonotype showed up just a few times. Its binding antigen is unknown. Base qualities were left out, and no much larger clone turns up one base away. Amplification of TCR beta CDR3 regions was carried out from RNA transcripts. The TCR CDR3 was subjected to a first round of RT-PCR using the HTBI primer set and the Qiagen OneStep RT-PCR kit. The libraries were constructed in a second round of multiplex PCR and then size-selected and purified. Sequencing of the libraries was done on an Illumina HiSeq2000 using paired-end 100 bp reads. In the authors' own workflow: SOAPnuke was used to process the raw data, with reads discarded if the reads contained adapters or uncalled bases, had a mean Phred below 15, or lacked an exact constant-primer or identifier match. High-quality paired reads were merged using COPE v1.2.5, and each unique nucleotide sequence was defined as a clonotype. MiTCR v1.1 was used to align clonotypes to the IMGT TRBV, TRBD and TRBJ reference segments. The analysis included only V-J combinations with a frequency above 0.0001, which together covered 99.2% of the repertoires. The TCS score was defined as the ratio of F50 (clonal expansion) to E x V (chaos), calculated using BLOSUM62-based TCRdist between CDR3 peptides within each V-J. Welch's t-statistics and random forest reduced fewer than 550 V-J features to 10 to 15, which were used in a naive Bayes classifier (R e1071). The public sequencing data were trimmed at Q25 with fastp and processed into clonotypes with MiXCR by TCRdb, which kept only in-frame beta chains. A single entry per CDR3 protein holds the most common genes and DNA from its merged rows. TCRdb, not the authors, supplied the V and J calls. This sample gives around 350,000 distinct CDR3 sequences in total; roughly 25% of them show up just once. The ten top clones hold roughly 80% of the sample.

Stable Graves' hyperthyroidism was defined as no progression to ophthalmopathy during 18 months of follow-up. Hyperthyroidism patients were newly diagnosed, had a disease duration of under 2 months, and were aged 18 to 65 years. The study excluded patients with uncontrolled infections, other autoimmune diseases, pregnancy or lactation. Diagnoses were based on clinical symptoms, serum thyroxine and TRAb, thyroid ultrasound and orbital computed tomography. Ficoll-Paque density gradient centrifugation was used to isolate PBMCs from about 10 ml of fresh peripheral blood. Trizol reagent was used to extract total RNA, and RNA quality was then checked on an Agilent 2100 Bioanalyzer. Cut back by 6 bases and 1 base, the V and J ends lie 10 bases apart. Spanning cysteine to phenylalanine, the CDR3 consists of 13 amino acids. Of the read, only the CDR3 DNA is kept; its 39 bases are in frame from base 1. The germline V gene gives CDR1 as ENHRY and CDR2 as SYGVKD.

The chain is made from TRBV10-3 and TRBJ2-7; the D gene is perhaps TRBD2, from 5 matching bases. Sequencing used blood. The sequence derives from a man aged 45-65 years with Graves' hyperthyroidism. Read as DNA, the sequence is TGTGCCATCAGCCGGACTGAGTCCTACGAGCAGTACTTC. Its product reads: CAISRTESYEQYF.